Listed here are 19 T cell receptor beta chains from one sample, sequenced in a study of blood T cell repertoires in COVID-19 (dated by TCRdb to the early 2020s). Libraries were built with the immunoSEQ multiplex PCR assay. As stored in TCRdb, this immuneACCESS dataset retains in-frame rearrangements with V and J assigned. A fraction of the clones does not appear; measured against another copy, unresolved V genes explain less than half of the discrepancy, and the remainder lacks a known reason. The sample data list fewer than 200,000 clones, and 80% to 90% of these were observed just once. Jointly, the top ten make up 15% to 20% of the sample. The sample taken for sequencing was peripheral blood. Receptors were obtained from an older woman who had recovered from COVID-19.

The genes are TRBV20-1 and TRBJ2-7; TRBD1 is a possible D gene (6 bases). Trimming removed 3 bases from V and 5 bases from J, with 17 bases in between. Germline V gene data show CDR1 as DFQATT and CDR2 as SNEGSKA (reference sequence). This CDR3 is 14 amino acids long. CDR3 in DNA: TGCAGTGCTAGTAGGGGGAACAGGGCAGACGAGCAGTACTTC. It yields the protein CSASRGNRADEQYF.

The CDR3: CASSLIAGGTGELFF. CDR3 coding DNA: TGCGCCAGCAGCTTGATTGCGGGAGGGACCGGGGAGCTGTTTTTT. The rearrangement links TRBV5-1 to TRBJ2-2; 9 nucleotides line up with TRBD2. The V segment lost 1 base and the J segment 5 bases; nucleotides outside the gene matches: 3. CDR1 and CDR2 from the germline V gene are SGHRS and YFSETQ. CDR3 length: 15 residues.

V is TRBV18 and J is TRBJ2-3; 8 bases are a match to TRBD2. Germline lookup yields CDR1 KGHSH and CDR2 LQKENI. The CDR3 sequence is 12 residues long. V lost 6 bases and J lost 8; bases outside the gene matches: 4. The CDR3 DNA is TGTGCCAGCTCCCCAGCGGGAGCTACGCAGTATTTT. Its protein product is CASSPAGATQYF.

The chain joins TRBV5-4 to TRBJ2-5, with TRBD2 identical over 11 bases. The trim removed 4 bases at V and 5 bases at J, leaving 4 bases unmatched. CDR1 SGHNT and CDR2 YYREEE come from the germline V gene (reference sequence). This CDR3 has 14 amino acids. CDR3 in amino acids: CASSPRTSGETQYF. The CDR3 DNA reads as TGTGCCAGCAGCCCCCGGACTAGCGGGGAGACCCAGTACTTC.

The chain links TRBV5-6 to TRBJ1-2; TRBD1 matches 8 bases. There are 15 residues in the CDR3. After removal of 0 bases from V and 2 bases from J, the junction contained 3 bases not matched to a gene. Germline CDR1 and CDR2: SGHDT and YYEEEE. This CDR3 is CASSLVDRDNYGYTF. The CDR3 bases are TGTGCCAGCAGCTTGGTGGACAGGGACAACTATGGCTACACCTTC.

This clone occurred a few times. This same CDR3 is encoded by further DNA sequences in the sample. CDR3 nucleotide sequence: TGTGCCAGCAGCTCTAACTCTGGAAACACCATATATTTT. This translates into CASSSNSGNTIYF. This chain uses TRBV7-3 with TRBJ1-3; D not certain. Germline V lookup: CDR1 SGHTA, CDR2 FQGTGA. The CDR3 contains 13 residues. V lost 4 bases and J lost 0, with 4 bases in between.

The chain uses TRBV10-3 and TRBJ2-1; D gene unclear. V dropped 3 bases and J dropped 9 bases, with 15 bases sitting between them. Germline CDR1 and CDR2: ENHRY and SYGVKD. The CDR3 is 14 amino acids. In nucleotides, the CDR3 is TGTGCCATCAGTGAACCAAGCCTAGATATTGAGCAGTTCTTC. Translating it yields CAISEPSLDIEQFF.

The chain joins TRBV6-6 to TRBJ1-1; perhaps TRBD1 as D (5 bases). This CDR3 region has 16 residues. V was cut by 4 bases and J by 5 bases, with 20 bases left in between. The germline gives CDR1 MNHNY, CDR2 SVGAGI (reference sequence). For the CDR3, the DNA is TGTGCCAGCAGTTCACAGGACGGGAGGGCCCCGACTGAAGCTTTCTTT. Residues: CASSSQDGRAPTEAFF.

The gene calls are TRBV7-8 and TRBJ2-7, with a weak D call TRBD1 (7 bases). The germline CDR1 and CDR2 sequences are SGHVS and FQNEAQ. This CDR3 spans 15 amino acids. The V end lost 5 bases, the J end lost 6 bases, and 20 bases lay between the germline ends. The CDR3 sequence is CASSPGGQGWAEQYF. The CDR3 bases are TGTGCCAGCAGCCCAGGGGGGCAGGGGTGGGCCGAGCAGTACTTC.

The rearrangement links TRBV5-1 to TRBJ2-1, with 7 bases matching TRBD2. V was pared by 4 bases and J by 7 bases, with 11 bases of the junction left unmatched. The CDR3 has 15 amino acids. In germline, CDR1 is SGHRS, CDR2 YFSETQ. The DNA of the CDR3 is TGCGCCAGCAGCCCCGGGGGGACTGGGGGGAATGAGCAGTTCTTC. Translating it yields CASSPGGTGGNEQFF.

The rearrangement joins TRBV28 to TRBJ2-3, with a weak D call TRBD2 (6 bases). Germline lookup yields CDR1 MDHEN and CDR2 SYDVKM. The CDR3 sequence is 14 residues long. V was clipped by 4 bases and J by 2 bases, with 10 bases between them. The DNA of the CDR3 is TGTGCCAGCAGTTCCCCGGGAGCCACAGATACGCAGTATTTT. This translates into CASSSPGATDTQYF.

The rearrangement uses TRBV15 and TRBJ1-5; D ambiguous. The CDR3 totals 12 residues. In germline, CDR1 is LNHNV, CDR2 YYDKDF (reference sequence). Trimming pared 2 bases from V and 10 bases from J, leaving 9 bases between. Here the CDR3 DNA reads TGTGCCACCAGCAGACCCCGGGGTCCCCAGCATTTT. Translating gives CATSRPRGPQHF.

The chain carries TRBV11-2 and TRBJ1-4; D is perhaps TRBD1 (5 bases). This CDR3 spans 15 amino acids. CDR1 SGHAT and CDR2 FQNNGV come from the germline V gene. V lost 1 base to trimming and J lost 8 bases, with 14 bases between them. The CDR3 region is CASSLGGRATEKLFF. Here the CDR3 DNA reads TGTGCCAGCAGCTTAGGGGGCAGGGCCACGGAAAAACTGTTTTTT.

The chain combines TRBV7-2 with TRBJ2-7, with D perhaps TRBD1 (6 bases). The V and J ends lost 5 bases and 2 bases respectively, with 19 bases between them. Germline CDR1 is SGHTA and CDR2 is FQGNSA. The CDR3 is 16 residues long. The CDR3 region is CASSRDMGVPTYEQYF. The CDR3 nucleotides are TGTGCCAGCAGCCGGGACATGGGGGTCCCTACCTACGAGCAGTACTTC.

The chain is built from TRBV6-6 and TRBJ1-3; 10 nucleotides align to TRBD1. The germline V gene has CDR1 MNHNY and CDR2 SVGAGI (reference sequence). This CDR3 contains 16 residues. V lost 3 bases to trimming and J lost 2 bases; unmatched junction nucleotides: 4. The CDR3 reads CASSYPGQGTGNTIYF. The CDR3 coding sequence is TGTGCCAGCAGTTATCCGGGACAGGGGACTGGAAACACCATATATTTT.

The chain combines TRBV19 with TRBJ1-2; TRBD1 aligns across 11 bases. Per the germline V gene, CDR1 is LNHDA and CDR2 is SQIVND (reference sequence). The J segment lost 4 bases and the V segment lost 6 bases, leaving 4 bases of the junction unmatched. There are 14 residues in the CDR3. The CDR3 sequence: CASSPGTGGYGYTF. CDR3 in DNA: TGTGCCAGTAGCCCCGGGACAGGGGGCTATGGCTACACCTTC.

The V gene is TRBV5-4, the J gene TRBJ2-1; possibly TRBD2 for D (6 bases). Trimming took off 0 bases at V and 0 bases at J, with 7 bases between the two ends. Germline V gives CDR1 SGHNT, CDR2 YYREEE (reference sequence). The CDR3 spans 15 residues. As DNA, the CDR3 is TGTGCCAGCAGCTTGGACGGGAGCTCCTACAATGAGCAGTTCTTC. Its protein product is CASSLDGSSYNEQFF.

The CDR3 region is CASSQDVLTEQYF. CDR3 sequence (DNA): TGCGCCAGCAGCCAAGATGTCCTAACCGAGCAGTACTTC. The gene calls are TRBV4-3 and TRBJ2-7; D remains ambiguous. The germline V and J ends were trimmed by 0 bases and 6 bases, with 9 bases remaining between them. This CDR3 spans 13 amino acids. From germline, CDR1 is LGHNA and CDR2 YSLEER.

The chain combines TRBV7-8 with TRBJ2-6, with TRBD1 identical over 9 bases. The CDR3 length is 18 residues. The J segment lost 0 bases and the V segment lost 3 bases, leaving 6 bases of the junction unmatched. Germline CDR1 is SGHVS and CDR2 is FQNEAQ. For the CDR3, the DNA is TGTGCCAGCAGCTTGGCTCGGGACAGGGTCTCTGGGGCCAACGTCCTGACTTTC. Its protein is CASSLARDRVSGANVLTF.